This TCR beta chain was obtained from a study of cytomegalovirus exposure and HLA in healthy donors. Measured with immunoSEQ multiplex PCR; TCRdb has only the in-frame clones, and not every one. The sample includes fewer than 250,000 clones, 65% to 85% seen only once; the top ten take more than 12%. The CDR3 runs 14 residues. Trimming removed 2 bases at V and 2 bases at J, with 10 bases between. Looked up from germline, CDR1 is SGHNT and CDR2 is YYREEE (reference sequence). To note about this clone: The antigen is undetermined.

The donors belonged to the approximately 120-subject validation cohort, separate from the approximately 670-subject first cohort. The study's findings and limits: 164 TCR beta chains were listed as cytomegalovirus-associated. As was reported, the classifier diagnosed cytomegalovirus status with high specificity and sensitivity.

This sequence joins TRBV5-4 and TRBJ1-2; the D is unclear. Sequenced input: PBMCs. This clonotype was sampled from a woman under 40 in good health and CMV-seropositive. In DNA, the CDR3 is TGTGCCAGCAGCTTTTCAGGCGCGAACTATGGCTACACCTTC. As protein: CASSFSGANYGYTF.